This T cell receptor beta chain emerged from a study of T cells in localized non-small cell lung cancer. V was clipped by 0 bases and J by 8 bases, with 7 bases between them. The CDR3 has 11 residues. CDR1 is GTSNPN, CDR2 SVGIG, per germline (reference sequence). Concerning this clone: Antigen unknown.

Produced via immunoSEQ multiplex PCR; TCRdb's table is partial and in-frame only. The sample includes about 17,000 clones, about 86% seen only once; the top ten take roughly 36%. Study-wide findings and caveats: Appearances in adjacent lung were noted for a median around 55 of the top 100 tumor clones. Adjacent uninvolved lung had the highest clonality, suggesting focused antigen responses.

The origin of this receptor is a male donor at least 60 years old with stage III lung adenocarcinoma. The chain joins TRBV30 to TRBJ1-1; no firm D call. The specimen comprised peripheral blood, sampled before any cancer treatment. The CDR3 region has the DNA TGTGCCTGGAGTGTTTCCACAGAAGCTTTCTTT. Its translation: CAWSVSTEAFF.